This section outlines one T cell receptor beta chain sequence together with its context. The antigen remains unidentified. The study ran its PCR with 60 Vbeta and 13 Jbeta primers. Method: immunoSEQ multiplex PCR; TCRdb's copy keeps in-frame clones and lacks some. This table has approximately 85,000 clones, roughly 77% appearing once. The data derive from a study of cytomegalovirus exposure and HLA in healthy donors. Study outcomes and limitations: Later analysis revealed greater clonal expansion in HLA-associated TCR beta chains than in equally common others. As immune exposure information, only CMV serostatus was available. TCR beta sequences numbering around 15,000 were associated with HLA alleles at 0.05 false discovery rate in a later analysis. Follow-up analysis later connected one missense variant in DCLRE1C with trimming of TCR beta V- and J-genes.

The CDR3 covers 13 residues. With 1 base removed from V and 9 bases from J, the gap between germline ends came to 13 bases. From germline, CDR1 is SGHKS and CDR2 YYEKEE (reference sequence). The receptor's source is a man aged 25-45 years in good health and CMV-seronegative. The genes are TRBV5-5 and TRBJ1-1, with D unresolved. The sample taken for sequencing was PBMCs. The CDR3 is CASSLSSASKAFF. CDR3 sequence (DNA): TGTGCCAGCAGCTTGTCGTCAGCGTCTAAAGCTTTCTTT.